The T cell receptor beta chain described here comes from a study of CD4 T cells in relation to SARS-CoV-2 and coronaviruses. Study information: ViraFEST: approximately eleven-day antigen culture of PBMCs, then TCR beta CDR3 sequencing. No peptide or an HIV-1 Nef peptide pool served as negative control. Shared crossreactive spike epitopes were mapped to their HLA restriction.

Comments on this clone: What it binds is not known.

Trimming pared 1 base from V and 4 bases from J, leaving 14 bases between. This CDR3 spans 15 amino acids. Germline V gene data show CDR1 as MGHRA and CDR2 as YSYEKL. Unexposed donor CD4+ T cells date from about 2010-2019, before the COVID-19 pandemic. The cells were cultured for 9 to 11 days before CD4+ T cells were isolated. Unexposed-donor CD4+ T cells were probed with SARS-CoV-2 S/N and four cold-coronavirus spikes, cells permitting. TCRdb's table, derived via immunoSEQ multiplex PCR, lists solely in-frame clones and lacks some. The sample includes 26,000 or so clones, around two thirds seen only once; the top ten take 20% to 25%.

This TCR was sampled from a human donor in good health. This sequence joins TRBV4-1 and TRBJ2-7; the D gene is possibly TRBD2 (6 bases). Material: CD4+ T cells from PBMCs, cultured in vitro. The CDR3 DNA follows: TGCGCCAGCAGCCAAGGGGGCGGGACTCCTTACGAGCAGTACTTC. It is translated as CASSQGGGTPYEQYF.